The present TCR beta chain was sequenced within a study of OX40 agonist ivuxolimab in advanced cancers. Findings and caveats of the study: Also showing low normalized T-cell clonal expansion were some of the nonresponders. With doses of 0.1 to 3.0 mg/kg, CD4+ and CD8+ blood T cells had undergone clonal expansion by week 6.

Points on this clone: The antigen is not known.

Assay: immunoSEQ multiplex PCR; the TCRdb copy retains only in-frame clones and omits some. The sample yields around 50,000 clones, about 81% seen once. Trimming took 2 bases from V and 6 from J, leaving 9 bases between them. CDR1 is SGHTA and CDR2 is FQGNSA in the germline V gene. CDR3 length: 13 residues. The sample in question was CD4+ or CD8+ T cells sorted from blood, obtained in a trial of the OX40 agonist ivuxolimab. The rearrangement links TRBV7-2 to TRBJ2-3; D remains ambiguous. The receptor comes from an adult with an advanced solid tumor such as melanoma, head and neck, liver or kidney cancer. The CDR3 DNA sequence: TGTGCCAGCAGCTTAAATCTACAGGATACGCAGTATTTT. Translating it yields CASSLNLQDTQYF.